What follows are 30 T cell receptor beta chains derived from one specimen sequenced in a study of cytomegalovirus exposure and HLA in healthy donors. The PCR contained 60 Vbeta and 13 Jbeta primers. Produced via immunoSEQ multiplex PCR; TCRdb's table is partial and in-frame only. The sample lists around 140,000 clones, 70% to 80% seen once, with 13% in the top ten. The sequencing input was PBMCs. Every receptor here comes from a man between 35 and 55 years old in good health and CMV-seropositive.

The chain combines TRBV4-3 with TRBJ1-2, with 9 positions matching TRBD1. The CDR3 consists of 14 residues. CDR1 is LGHNA, CDR2 YSLEER, per germline. The V gene end was trimmed by 3 bases and the J gene end by 6 bases; junction bases not matched to a gene: 5. The DNA for the CDR3 is TGCGCCAGCAGCCAGGGACAGGGTATTAATGGCTACACCTTC. Its protein product is CASSQGQGINGYTF.

The chain uses TRBV7-6 and TRBJ2-7; weak D call: TRBD1 (5 bases). Trimming cost V 5 bases and J 0 bases, with 14 bases left between them. The CDR3 contains 15 residues. Germline V gives CDR1 SGHVS, CDR2 FNYEAQ. CDR3 loop: CASSPLQGPSYEQYF. CDR3 bases: TGTGCCAGCAGCCCCCTGCAGGGCCCCTCCTACGAGCAGTACTTC.

The chain combines TRBV7-2 with TRBJ2-7; 7 bases align to TRBD1. The germline gives CDR1 SGHTA, CDR2 FQGNSA. The length of the CDR3 is 14 residues. The J segment lost 0 bases and the V segment lost 7 bases, leaving 6 bases of the junction unmatched. The CDR3 sequence is CASKLDRVSYEQYF. The CDR3 nucleotides read TGTGCCAGCAAACTCGACAGGGTCTCCTACGAGCAGTACTTC.

V gene TRBV6-1 combines with J gene TRBJ2-5, with D maybe TRBD2 (6 bases). The length of the CDR3 is 13 residues. The V end was cut by 6 bases, the J end by 5 bases, with 13 bases between. Germline CDR1 is MNHNS and CDR2 is SASEGT. CDR3 nucleotides: TGTGCCAGCAGCGGGAGTCGCGATGAGACCCAGTACTTC. Its translation is CASSGSRDETQYF.

The chain has TRBV11-2 and TRBJ1-4; maybe TRBD1 (6 bases). V lost 5 bases and J 9 bases, leaving 13 bases between the germline ends. This CDR3 region has 13 residues. Germline V lookup: CDR1 SGHAT, CDR2 FQNNGV. The CDR3 spells CASSPDRSQKLFF. Written as DNA, the CDR3 is TGTGCCAGCAGCCCTGACAGGAGTCAAAAACTGTTTTTT. Using reference TRBV11-2 and TRBJ1-4 for the parts outside the CDR3, the full variable domain is EAGVAQSPRYKIIEKRQSVAFWCNPISGHATLYWYQQILGQGPKLLIQFQNNGVVDDSQLPKDRFSAERLKGVDSTLKIQPAKLEDSAVYLCASSPDRSQKLFFGSGTQLSVL.

Remarks on this clone: The same CDR3 can be traced to other DNA sequences in this sample. The J gene is TRBJ2-1, the V gene TRBV15; 7 bases fit TRBD2. The germline V gene has CDR1 LNHNV and CDR2 YYDKDF (reference sequence). Unmatched junction bases numbered 0, after V lost 1 base and J lost 0 bases. The CDR3 runs to 15 residues. The DNA for the CDR3 is TGTGCCACCAGCAGAGGCGGGAGCTCCTACAATGAGCAGTTCTTC. Amino acids: CATSRGGSSYNEQFF.

In its sample, this clone was seen a few times. The V call is TRBV30, the J call TRBJ1-5, with D possibly matching TRBD1 (5 bases). The CDR3 loop spans 15 amino acids. The V end lost 3 bases, the J end lost 3 bases, and 15 bases lay between the germline ends. Germline V gene data show CDR1 as GTSNPN and CDR2 as SVGIG (reference sequence). CDR3 region: CAWSGGEGNNQPQHF. CDR3 nucleotide sequence: TGTGCCTGGAGCGGGGGGGAGGGCAACAATCAGCCCCAGCATTTT.

CDR3 region: CASSIGNNVGEKLFF. Here the CDR3 DNA reads TGTGCCAGTAGTATAGGAAACAACGTTGGTGAAAAACTGTTTTTT. This rearrangement joins TRBV19 to TRBJ1-4; D is unresolved. V lost 1 base to trimming and J lost 7 bases, with 13 bases between them. CDR1 and CDR2 (germline): LNHDA, SQIVND (reference sequence). The CDR3 has 15 residues.

This clone came up once. This CDR3 reads CASSATGSLQHF. The CDR3 DNA reads as TGTGCCAGCAGCGCCACAGGGAGTCTTCAGCATTTT. V and J are TRBV7-9 and TRBJ1-5; a possible D gene is TRBD1 (6 bases). Trimming pared 5 bases from V and 13 bases from J, leaving 15 bases between. Looked up from germline, CDR1 is SEHNR and CDR2 is FQNEAQ (reference sequence). The CDR3 runs to 12 residues.

The J gene is TRBJ2-6, the V gene TRBV2, with TRBD1 as a possible D gene (6 bases). This CDR3 region has 16 residues. CDR1 and CDR2 from the germline V gene are SNHLY and FYNNEI. Trimming shortened V by 5 bases and J by 1 base, and 12 bases separated the two germline ends. The CDR3 sequence: CASSPNQGSGANVLTF. DNA for the CDR3: TGTGCCAGCAGTCCAAACCAGGGGTCTGGGGCCAACGTCCTGACTTTC.

This clone was recorded only once. V is TRBV14 and J is TRBJ2-3; D ambiguous. The CDR3 consists of 16 residues. Trimming removed 4 bases at V and 0 bases at J, with 14 bases between. Germline assignment: CDR1 SGHDN and CDR2 FVKESK. The CDR3 loop is CASSPRLQSSTDTQYF. The CDR3 DNA is TGTGCCAGCAGCCCCCGTTTGCAGTCTAGCACAGATACGCAGTATTTT. The full variable domain, rest sourced from reference TRBV14 and TRBJ2-3, is EAGVTQFPSHSVIEKGQTVTLRCDPISGHDNLYWYRRVMGKEIKFLLHFVKESKQDESGMPNNRFLAERTGGTYSTLKVQPAELEDSGVYFCASSPRLQSSTDTQYFGPGTRLTVL.

The chain links TRBV27 to TRBJ2-1; 15 nucleotides align to TRBD2. This CDR3 comprises 17 residues. V lost 2 bases, J lost 1 base, and 0 bases stayed unmatched. The V gene's germline CDR1 is MNHEY and CDR2 SMNVEV (reference sequence). The CDR3 sequence: CASSLGTSGRSYNEQFF. CDR3 coding DNA: TGTGCCAGCAGTTTAGGGACTAGCGGGAGGTCCTACAATGAGCAGTTCTTC.

The sample holds a few counts of this clone. This chain links TRBV5-4 with TRBJ2-2, with a tentative D call TRBD2 (6 bases). The CDR3 covers 16 residues. From germline, CDR1 is SGHNT and CDR2 YYREEE (reference sequence). Trimming took off 6 bases at V and 0 bases at J, with 15 bases between the two ends. In DNA, the CDR3 is TGTGCCAGCAAGGCGGGAAGGACGGCGAACACCGGGGAGCTGTTTTTT. Translation gives CASKAGRTANTGELFF.

The chain carries TRBV6-1 and TRBJ1-5; 7 bases map to TRBD1. CDR1 and CDR2 (germline): MNHNS, SASEGT. The CDR3 totals 15 residues. V shed 2 bases and J 6 bases; nucleotides not matched to a gene: 7. The CDR3 DNA is TGTGCCAGCAGTGAAAGTAGACAGGGTCGTCAGCCCCAGCATTTT. This encodes CASSESRQGRQPQHF.

V usage is TRBV4-1 and J usage is TRBJ2-5; no definite D call. This CDR3 is 14 amino acids long. The germline V gene has CDR1 MGHRA and CDR2 YSYEKL. V lost 1 base and J 2 bases, leaving 8 bases between the germline ends. The CDR3 spells CASSQGSEQETQYF. Here the CDR3 DNA reads TGCGCCAGCAGCCAAGGGTCAGAACAAGAGACCCAGTACTTC.

The rearrangement links TRBV5-1 to TRBJ1-5; D might be TRBD1 (6 bases). Trimming shortened V by 5 bases and J by 4 bases, and 19 bases separated the two germline ends. Per the germline V gene, CDR1 is SGHRS and CDR2 is YFSETQ. There are 16 residues in the CDR3. The CDR3 spells CASSPDGQLGNQPQHF. The DNA for the CDR3 is TGCGCCAGCAGTCCTGATGGACAGCTCGGGAATCAGCCCCAGCATTTT.

The J gene is TRBJ2-1, the V gene TRBV7-2, with 9 positions matching TRBD2. The CDR3 consists of 15 residues. V trimming: 4 bases; J trimming: 2 bases; junction bases outside the gene matches: 3. The V gene's germline CDR1 is SGHTA and CDR2 FQGNSA. CDR3 nucleotide sequence: TGTGCCAGCAGCTCATTAGCGGGAGCCTACAATGAGCAGTTCTTC. It yields the protein CASSSLAGAYNEQFF.

In DNA form, the CDR3 reads TGTGCCAGCAGTGCACAGGGGAACACTGAAGCTTTCTTT. This sequence encodes CASSAQGNTEAFF. This chain links TRBV2 with TRBJ1-1; possibly TRBD1 for D (6 bases). The CDR3 extends over 13 amino acids. From germline, CDR1 is SNHLY and CDR2 FYNNEI. The V gene lost 4 bases and the J gene lost 1 base, with 7 bases spanning the gap. Full variable domain (remainder filled in from reference TRBV2 and TRBJ1-1): EPEVTQTPSHQVTQMGQEVILRCVPISNHLYFYWYRQILGQKVEFLVSFYNNEISEKSEIFDDQFSVERPDGSNFTLKIRSTKLEDSAMYFCASSAQGNTEAFFGQGTRLTVV.

This clone was recorded once. The chain joins TRBV21-1 to TRBJ1-2. TRBV21-1 is tagged as a pseudogene. CDR3 length equals 16 residues. The CDR3 protein is CASSKVGGGRNYGYTF. The CDR3 bases are TGTGCCAGCAGCAAAGTGGGGGGTGGGAGGAACTATGGCTACACCTTC.

The genes are TRBV11-2 and TRBJ2-5, with D possibly being TRBD2 (5 bases). V was pared by 1 base and J by 7 bases, with 10 bases between. The CDR3 covers 13 residues. Per germline, CDR1 SGHAT and CDR2 FQNNGV. In DNA, the CDR3 is TGTGCCAGCAGCTTAGGCGATGCGGGGACCCAGTACTTC. This encodes CASSLGDAGTQYF.

CDR3 DNA sequence: TGCGCCAGCAGCTTGGGCGGAGCCTACAATGAGCAGTTCTTC. Protein product: CASSLGGAYNEQFF. The J gene is TRBJ2-1, the V gene TRBV5-1; unclear D gene. CDR3 length: 14 residues. CDR1 is SGHRS and CDR2 is YFSETQ in the germline V gene. V lost 0 bases, J lost 2 bases, and 6 bases lay in between.

The chain combines TRBV28 with TRBJ2-3; 7 nucleotides align to TRBD2. The germline CDR1 and CDR2 sequences are MDHEN and SYDVKM. This CDR3 has 16 residues. V dropped 3 bases and J dropped 3; count of bases not matched to a gene: 9. The CDR3 loop reads CASSFHGGGATDTQYF. The CDR3 DNA reads as TGTGCCAGCAGTTTTCACGGGGGAGGGGCGACAGATACGCAGTATTTT.

The CDR3 sequence is CAWSVGGAGNTIYF. CDR3 bases: TGTGCCTGGAGTGTAGGGGGCGCTGGAAACACCATATATTTT. The rearrangement links TRBV30 to TRBJ1-3, with TRBD1 identical over 7 bases. Germline V lookup: CDR1 GTSNPN, CDR2 SVGIG (reference sequence). The CDR3 is 14 amino acids. The ends lost 0 bases at V and 2 bases at J; junction bases unmatched: 1.

The table lists this clone with a count of one. The J gene is TRBJ2-5, the V gene TRBV19; TRBD1 agrees at 7 bases. With 5 bases clipped from V and 5 bases from J, the junction kept 8 bases outside the gene matches. Germline V lookup: CDR1 LNHDA, CDR2 SQIVND (reference sequence). This CDR3 has 14 residues. CDR3 in DNA: TGTGCCAGTAGTCCCCGACAGGGTCGGGAGACCCAGTACTTC. It translates to CASSPRQGRETQYF.

This sequence joins TRBV9 and TRBJ2-6; 7 bases are a match to TRBD2. V shed 6 bases, J shed 0 bases, and the junction held 9 bases outside the gene matches. CDR1 is SGDLS and CDR2 is YYNGEE in the germline V gene. The CDR3 consists of 17 residues. CDR3 sequence (DNA): TGTGCCAGCACCCGGCGGGGGTCGATCTCTGGGGCCAACGTCCTGACTTTC. It is translated as CASTRRGSISGANVLTF.

This sequence joins TRBV2 and TRBJ2-1; D gene uncertain. Germline V gene sequence: CDR1 SNHLY, CDR2 FYNNEI. This CDR3 is built from 17 residues. The germline V and J ends were trimmed by 0 bases and 0 bases, with 12 bases remaining between them. CDR3: CASSEALYSSSYNEQFF. The CDR3, as DNA: TGTGCCAGCAGTGAAGCGCTATACAGCAGCTCCTACAATGAGCAGTTCTTC.

V gene TRBV7-2 combines with J gene TRBJ2-1; the match to TRBD2 covers 8 bases. This CDR3 is built from 15 residues. V trimming: 1 base; J trimming: 2 bases; junction bases outside the gene matches: 1. Germline CDR1 is SGHTA and CDR2 is FQGNSA. CDR3 in amino acids: CASSLGGRPYNEQFF. The CDR3 bases are TGTGCCAGCAGCTTAGGCGGGAGGCCCTACAATGAGCAGTTCTTC.

The genes are TRBV12-5 and TRBJ2-3; possibly TRBD1 for D (5 bases). CDR3 length: 12 amino acids. Germline V lookup: CDR1 LGHNT, CDR2 FRNRAP. Trimming removed 2 bases from V and 8 bases from J, with 8 bases in between. The CDR3 region has the DNA TGTGCTAGTGGTTTGTCAAGGGGTACGCAGTATTTT. Translated, it gives CASGLSRGTQYF.

The chain uses TRBV12-5 and TRBJ2-7, with TRBD2 identical over 15 bases. Germline V gene lookup returns CDR1 LGHNT and CDR2 FRNRAP. CDR3 length: 15 amino acids. J gave up 4 bases and V 6 bases, and 4 bases lay outside the gene matches. The CDR3 loop is CASGSGLAGGYEQYF. In DNA form, the CDR3 reads TGTGCTAGTGGATCCGGACTAGCGGGAGGGTACGAGCAGTACTTC.

The CDR3 sequence is CASSRTGELFF. The CDR3 DNA reads TGTGCCAGTAGCCGGACCGGGGAGCTGTTTTTT. The rearrangement uses TRBV19 and TRBJ2-2; the D is unclear. The CDR3 covers 11 residues. Germline CDR1 is LNHDA and CDR2 is SQIVND (reference sequence). Deletions cut 6 bases from V and 5 bases from J, with 4 bases between. The full variable domain, rest sourced from reference TRBV19 and TRBJ2-2, is DGGITQSPKYLFRKEGQNVTLSCEQNLNHDAMYWYRQDPGQGLRLIYYSQIVNDFQKGDIAEGYSVSREKKESFPLTVTSAQKNPTAFYLCASSRTGELFFGEGSRLTVL.